The clone carrying this T cell receptor beta chain was seen only a few times. Its antigen is unknown. This CDR3 has 16 residues. Deletions cut 3 bases from V and 0 bases from J, with 9 bases between. This sample is drawn from a study of CD8 T cells in ankylosing spondylitis. Notes on the study in general: Typical of ankylosing spondylitis blood, it appeared, was a TCR beta motif of under 10 highly homologous variants.

Using quantitative 5'-RACE with molecular barcodes, the authors made TCR beta libraries. TCRdb ran MiXCR on the 5' RACE reads and lists one entry per CDR3 protein. The sample carries hundreds of thousands of distinct CDR3 sequences, roughly 26% recorded once. What was sequenced was blood, either unsorted or a sorted T cell fraction (not recorded which). The receptor comes from a male donor with ankylosing spondylitis. This rearrangement joins TRBV12-3 or TRBV12-4 to TRBJ2-6; D remains ambiguous. The CDR3 loop reads CASSFGTSSGANVLTF. In nucleotides, the CDR3 is TGTGCCAGCAGTTTCGGCACGAGCTCTGGGGCCAACGTCCTGACTTTC.